These 29 T cell receptor beta chains came from one sample sequenced in a study of shared T cell receptors in the human thymus. TCRdb's copy holds only in-frame clones and misses some; the assay was immunoSEQ multiplex PCR. Among about 500,000 clones listed, about 80% were seen once. The data were also submitted as part of a second study, on human thymus T cells.

Material for sequencing was thymocytes. The source of these receptors is a boy in the first two years of life with a congenital heart defect.

This sequence joins TRBV10-3 and TRBJ2-7, with D tentatively TRBD2 (5 bases). The CDR3 runs to 15 residues. Germline CDR1 ENHRY, CDR2 SYGVKD. V was clipped by 10 bases and J by 0 bases, with 19 bases between them. As DNA, the CDR3 is TGTGCCACCGATTTGGCTAGCCCTATCTCCTACGAGCAGTACTTC. Residues: CATDLASPISYEQYF.

DNA of the CDR3: TGTGCCAGCACCGCGGGACAGGGGGAGGAGACCCAGTACTTC. Amino acids: CASTAGQGEETQYF. The chain is built from TRBV2 and TRBJ2-5; 11 bases are shared with TRBD1. The CDR3 is 14 amino acids. Trimming cost V 7 bases and J 5 bases; bases outside gene matches: 6. Germline assignment: CDR1 SNHLY and CDR2 FYNNEI.

V is TRBV28 and J is TRBJ2-3; 7 bases map to TRBD2. V was clipped by 0 bases and J by 5 bases; unmatched bases: 8. Germline V gene sequence: CDR1 MDHEN, CDR2 SYDVKM. The CDR3 consists of 16 residues. Written as DNA, the CDR3 is TGTGCCAGCAGTTTATGGTGTGGGAGGGCCATAGATACGCAGTATTTT. Its protein product is CASSLWCGRAIDTQYF.

The chain combines TRBV4-3 with TRBJ2-1; perhaps TRBD2 as D (6 bases). Trimming removed 4 bases from V and 7 bases from J, with 17 bases in between. Germline CDR1 and CDR2: LGHNA and YSLEER. This CDR3 has 15 residues. The CDR3 loop reads CASSPRSGFVNEQFF. For the CDR3, the DNA is TGCGCCAGCAGCCCACGGAGCGGGTTTGTTAATGAGCAGTTCTTC.

The rearrangement links TRBV18 to TRBJ2-3; D is possibly TRBD2 (7 bases). The CDR3 covers 16 residues. Deletions cut 4 bases from V and 3 bases from J, with 17 bases between. CDR1 and CDR2 from the germline V gene are KGHSH and LQKENI. The CDR3 reads CASSQHREGRTDTQYF. The CDR3 nucleotides read TGTGCCAGCTCACAACACAGGGAGGGGCGAACAGATACGCAGTATTTT. Variable domain in full (rest from reference TRBV18 and TRBJ2-3): NAGVMQNPRHLVRRRGQEARLRCSPMKGHSHVYWYRQLPEEGLKFMVYLQKENIIDESGMPKERFSAEFPKEGPSILRIQQVVRGDSAAYFCASSQHREGRTDTQYFGPGTRLTVL.

The gene calls are TRBV7-3 and TRBJ2-6; 10 bases are shared with TRBD1. Germline-derived CDR1 and CDR2 are SGHTA and FQGTGA. CDR3 length equals 18 residues. V was clipped by 4 bases and J by 0 bases; unmatched bases: 6. DNA of the CDR3: TGTGCCAGCAGCTCAGGAAGGACAGGGGGCTCTGGGGCCAACGTCCTGACTTTC. This translates into CASSSGRTGGSGANVLTF.

V and J are TRBV18 and TRBJ2-4; perhaps TRBD2 as D (6 bases). The germline gives CDR1 KGHSH, CDR2 LQKENI. The V end lost 4 bases, the J end lost 3 bases, and 7 bases lay between the germline ends. CDR3 length: 13 residues. CDR3 sequence (DNA): TGTGCCAGCTCACAGGGAGGCAAAAACATTCAGTACTTC. Translation: CASSQGGKNIQYF.

The rearrangement joins TRBV2 to TRBJ2-1, with 9 nucleotides matching TRBD1. CDR3 size: 14 residues. Looked up from germline, CDR1 is SNHLY and CDR2 is FYNNEI. V trimming: 6 bases; J trimming: 4 bases; junction bases outside the gene matches: 4. The CDR3 nucleotides read TGTGCCAGCAGCCCGGGACAGGGTTACAATGAGCAGTTCTTC. Its translation is CASSPGQGYNEQFF.

The chain employs TRBV7-9 and TRBJ2-1; 8 bases align to TRBD2. CDR3 length: 14 residues. J gave up 10 bases and V 3 bases, and 8 bases lay outside the gene matches. Germline V gives CDR1 SEHNR, CDR2 FQNEAQ (reference sequence). DNA of the CDR3: TGTGCCAGCAGCTTCCAGCGGGAGACAGGCGAGCAGTTCTTC. This gives the protein CASSFQRETGEQFF.

This clone was counted a single time. V and J are TRBV4-3 and TRBJ2-5; 7 bases fit TRBD1. The CDR3 extends over 16 amino acids. In germline, CDR1 is LGHNA, CDR2 YSLEER. The J segment lost 3 bases and the V segment lost 0 bases, leaving 7 bases of the junction unmatched. CDR3 loop: CASSQERPGGEETQYF. DNA of the CDR3: TGCGCCAGCAGCCAAGAGAGGCCAGGGGGTGAAGAGACCCAGTACTTC.

This rearrangement joins TRBV11-2 to TRBJ1-2; D unresolved. The CDR3 spans 14 residues. Germline CDR1 is SGHAT and CDR2 is FQNNGV. Trimming pared 1 base from V and 2 bases from J, leaving 8 bases between. CDR3 loop: CASSLGGPNYGYTF. The CDR3 DNA sequence: TGTGCCAGCAGCTTAGGCGGGCCAAACTATGGCTACACCTTC.

This CDR3 reads CASSFVRESTDTQYF. Here the CDR3 DNA reads TGTGCCAGCAGCTTTGTGCGGGAGAGCACAGATACGCAGTATTTT. The chain has TRBV11-1 and TRBJ2-3, with 7 positions matching TRBD2. Unmatched junction bases numbered 3, after V lost 3 bases and J lost 0 bases. The CDR3 has 15 amino acids. Germline V gene sequence: CDR1 SGHAT, CDR2 FQDESV (reference sequence).

This clone was counted between two and nine times. The rearrangement links TRBV19 to TRBJ2-7, with a tentative D call TRBD1 (6 bases). CDR1 and CDR2 (germline): LNHDA, SQIVND (reference sequence). Trimming cost V 6 bases and J 3 bases, with 12 bases left between them. CDR3 length: 13 residues. This CDR3 reads CASSLGTHYEQYF. The CDR3 DNA reads as TGTGCCAGTAGCCTCGGGACACACTACGAGCAGTACTTC. Supplemented by reference TRBV19 and TRBJ2-7, the full variable domain reads DGGITQSPKYLFRKEGQNVTLSCEQNLNHDAMYWYRQDPGQGLRLIYYSQIVNDFQKGDIAEGYSVSREKKESFPLTVTSAQKNPTAFYLCASSLGTHYEQYFGPGTRLTVT.

This rearrangement joins TRBV6-5 to TRBJ2-1; D may be TRBD1 (5 bases). The CDR3 is 13 residues long. The ends were cut back, 6 bases at V and 9 bases at J, with 15 bases in the middle. CDR1 and CDR2 (germline): MNHEY, SVGAGI. CDR3 region: CASSPLSRGEQFF. CDR3 DNA: TGTGCCAGCAGCCCCCTCAGTAGGGGTGAGCAGTTCTTC.

The rearrangement uses TRBV10-2 and TRBJ1-4; D remains unclear. The CDR3 is 13 amino acids. V was trimmed by 3 bases and J by 8 bases, leaving 10 bases between them. Germline V lookup: CDR1 WSHSY, CDR2 SAAADI. As DNA, the CDR3 is TGCGCCAGCAGTGAACAAGGAGAGGAAAAACTGTTTTTT. Its protein product is CASSEQGEEKLFF.

This sequence joins TRBV27 and TRBJ2-1; D unclear. The V end was cut by 6 bases, the J end by 5 bases, with 11 bases between. The germline V gene has CDR1 MNHEY and CDR2 SMNVEV (reference sequence). This CDR3 spans 13 amino acids. The CDR3 sequence is CASSPWQNNEQFF. As DNA, the CDR3 is TGTGCCAGCAGCCCCTGGCAGAACAATGAGCAGTTCTTC.

The chain carries TRBV19 and TRBJ1-5; TRBD1 matches at 10 bases. V shed 3 bases and J 4 bases; nucleotides not matched to a gene: 6. The CDR3 runs 16 residues. The germline V gene encodes CDR1 LNHDA and CDR2 SQIVND (reference sequence). The CDR3 reads CASSIPGQGPNQPQHF. Here the CDR3 DNA reads TGTGCCAGTAGTATTCCGGGACAGGGGCCGAATCAGCCCCAGCATTTT.

V and J are TRBV5-4 and TRBJ2-7, with 9 nucleotides matching TRBD1. V shed 3 bases, J shed 7 bases, and the junction held 11 bases outside the gene matches. This CDR3 comprises 15 residues. Looked up from germline, CDR1 is SGHNT and CDR2 is YYREEE (reference sequence). The CDR3 spells CASSWGDRVPGEQYF. The DNA for the CDR3 is TGTGCCAGCAGCTGGGGGGACAGGGTCCCGGGGGAGCAGTACTTC.

The chain combines TRBV12-5 with TRBJ2-3, with TRBD2 matching over 7 bases. The CDR3 loop spans 15 amino acids. Trimming took 3 bases from V and 2 from J; bases not matched to a gene: 5. Per germline, CDR1 LGHNT and CDR2 FRNRAP. The CDR3 here is CASGFWGGYTDTQYF. DNA of the CDR3: TGTGCTAGTGGTTTTTGGGGAGGGTACACAGATACGCAGTATTTT.

V is TRBV11-3 and J is TRBJ2-1; 7 bases match TRBD2. The V gene's germline CDR1 is SGHNT and CDR2 YENEEA. The V gene end was trimmed by 5 bases and the J gene end by 3 bases; junction bases not matched to a gene: 7. This CDR3 region has 15 residues. The CDR3 spells CASSPLADLYNEQFF. CDR3 nucleotides: TGTGCCAGCAGCCCCCTAGCGGACCTCTACAATGAGCAGTTCTTC.

The chain links TRBV6-7 to TRBJ2-7, with D hard to call. TRBV6-7 is labeled an ORF, and its function is uncertain. There are 10 residues in the CDR3. CDR3 region: CDGSIGEQYF. Written as DNA, the CDR3 is TGTGACGGATCCATCGGGGAGCAGTACTTC.

The chain links TRBV19 to TRBJ2-7; 7 nucleotides line up with TRBD1. The germline CDR1 and CDR2 sequences are LNHDA and SQIVND (reference sequence). Germline trimming cut 3 bases from V and 0 bases from J; bases unmatched to any gene: 5. The CDR3 has 15 amino acids. The CDR3, as DNA: TGTGCCAGTAGTATGAAAGGGGGCCGCTCCTACGAGCAGTACTTC. Residues: CASSMKGGRSYEQYF.

CDR3 nucleotides: TGTGCCAGCAGTGACAGGCGGAATGGCTACACCTTC. Its protein is CASSDRRNGYTF. The chain employs TRBV27 and TRBJ1-2; D may be TRBD1 (6 bases). The CDR3 is 12 amino acids. Trimming shortened V by 5 bases and J by 6 bases, and 10 bases separated the two germline ends. CDR1 is MNHEY, CDR2 SMNVEV, per germline (reference sequence).

The chain links TRBV21-1 to TRBJ2-2; TRBD2 is taken as the D call from the table, unchecked against the DNA. TRBV21-1 is deemed a pseudogene. The CDR3 covers 13 residues. The CDR3 DNA reads TGTGCCAGCAGCCGACGAGGCACCGGGGAGCTGTTTTTT. Its translation is CASSRRGTGELFF.

This clone occurred once. The rearrangement joins TRBV29-1 to TRBJ2-7; TRBD2 matches 7 bases. There are 13 residues in the CDR3. V lost 6 bases and J lost 4; bases outside the gene matches: 9. Germline lookup yields CDR1 SQVTM and CDR2 ANQGSEA. CDR3 amino acids: CSVARDYRYEQYF. In DNA form, the CDR3 reads TGCAGCGTCGCCCGGGACTACCGTTACGAGCAGTACTTC.

The chain combines TRBV25-1 with TRBJ2-7; 10 bases align to TRBD2. The CDR3 extends over 15 amino acids. V lost 6 bases, J lost 2 bases, and 7 bases stayed unmatched. Germline CDR1 MGHDK, CDR2 SYGVNS. CDR3 DNA: TGTGCCAGCAGGCCCCTAGCGGGAGAACCCTACGAGCAGTACTTC. Residues: CASRPLAGEPYEQYF.

This sequence joins TRBV4-3 and TRBJ2-2; 10 nucleotides match TRBD1. The V and J ends lost 1 base and 1 base, in that order; junction bases with no gene match: 12. This CDR3 has 20 residues. The germline gives CDR1 LGHNA, CDR2 YSLEER. CDR3 sequence (DNA): TGCGCCAGCAGCCAAGTAGGTTTTGGTGGGACAGGGGAGAACACCGGGGAGCTGTTTTTT. Its translation is CASSQVGFGGTGENTGELFF.

This chain links TRBV7-9 with TRBJ1-2; maybe TRBD1 (5 bases). From germline, CDR1 is SEHNR and CDR2 FQNEAQ (reference sequence). The V and J ends lost 1 base and 4 bases respectively, with 16 bases between them. This CDR3 comprises 16 residues. The CDR3 nucleotides read TGTGCCAGCAGCTTAGGAGAGAGTGGGGCGACCTATGGCTACACCTTC. Residues: CASSLGESGATYGYTF. Supplemented by reference TRBV7-9 and TRBJ1-2, the full variable domain reads DTGVSQNPRHKITKRGQNVTFRCDPISEHNRLYWYRQTLGQGPEFLTYFQNEAQLEKSRLLSDRFSAERPKGSFSTLEIQRTEQGDSAMYLCASSLGESGATYGYTFGSGTRLTVV.

J is TRBJ1-5 and V is TRBV7-8; perhaps TRBD1 as D (5 bases). The CDR3 spans 13 residues. Germline CDR1 is SGHVS and CDR2 is FQNEAQ. V gave up 11 bases and J gave up 5 bases, with 16 bases separating them. The CDR3 is CAWGGERDQPQHF. CDR3 nucleotide sequence: TGTGCCTGGGGGGGGGAGAGGGATCAGCCCCAGCATTTT.